This paragraph reports one TCR beta chain. No antigen is known for it. Additional DNA sequences in this sample encode the identical CDR3. This CDR3 is built from 13 residues. Germline loops: CDR1 MGHDK, CDR2 SYGVNS. V lost 4 bases to trimming and J lost 3 bases, with 7 bases between them. These data originate in a study of shared clonotypes between healthy human individuals. Study outcomes and limitations: The study generally estimated greater richness for naive than memory subsets. Clonotypes not shared had lower generation probabilities than those common to all four donors.

In the authors' workflow: Sequence data from immunoSEQ were junction-only and lacked quality scores; consequently, filtering differed. Method: immunoSEQ multiplex PCR; TCRdb's copy keeps in-frame clones and lacks some. V, J and clone size are those of that table, while D and trimming were read from the DNA. The table has around 2.1 million clones, around 93% seen once; the top ten hold 1.5% to 2%. Selected positively for CCR7 and CD45RO-negative, naive CD8 cells excluded terminally differentiated effector memory CD45RA+ cells. The chain carries TRBV25-1 and TRBJ2-1, with D perhaps TRBD2 (5 bases). The receptor comes from a man younger than 35 in good health. Some clones in this sample may be carry-over from other donors' samples. Sequenced input: naive CD8+ T cells from PBMCs. The CDR3 spells CASSVSGYNEQFF. As DNA, the CDR3 is TGTGCCAGCAGTGTAAGCGGCTACAATGAGCAGTTCTTC.